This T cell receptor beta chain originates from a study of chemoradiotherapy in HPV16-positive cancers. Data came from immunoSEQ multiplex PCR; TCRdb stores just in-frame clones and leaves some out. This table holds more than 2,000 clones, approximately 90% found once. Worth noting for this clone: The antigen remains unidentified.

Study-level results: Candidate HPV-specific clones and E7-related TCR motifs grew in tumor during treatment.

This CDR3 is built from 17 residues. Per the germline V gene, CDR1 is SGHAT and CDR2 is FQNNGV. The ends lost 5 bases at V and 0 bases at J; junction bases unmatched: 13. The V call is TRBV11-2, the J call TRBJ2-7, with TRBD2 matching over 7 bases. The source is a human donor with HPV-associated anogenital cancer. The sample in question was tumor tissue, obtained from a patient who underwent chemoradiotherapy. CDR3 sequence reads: CASSPGAWRESSYEQYF. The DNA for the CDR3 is TGTGCCAGCAGCCCCGGAGCCTGGCGGGAGAGCTCCTACGAGCAGTACTTC.